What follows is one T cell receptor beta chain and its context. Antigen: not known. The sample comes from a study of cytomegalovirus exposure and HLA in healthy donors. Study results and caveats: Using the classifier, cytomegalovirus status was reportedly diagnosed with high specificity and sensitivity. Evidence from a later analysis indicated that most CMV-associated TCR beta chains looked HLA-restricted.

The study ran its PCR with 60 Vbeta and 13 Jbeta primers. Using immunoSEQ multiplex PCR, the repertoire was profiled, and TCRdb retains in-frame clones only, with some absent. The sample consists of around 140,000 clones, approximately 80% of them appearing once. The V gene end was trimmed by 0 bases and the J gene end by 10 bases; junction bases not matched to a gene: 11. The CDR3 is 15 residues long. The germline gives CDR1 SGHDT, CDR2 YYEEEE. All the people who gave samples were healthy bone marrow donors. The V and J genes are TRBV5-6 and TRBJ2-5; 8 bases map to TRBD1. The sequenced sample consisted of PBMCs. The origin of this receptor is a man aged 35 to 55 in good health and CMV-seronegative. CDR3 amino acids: CASSLGTGTPQGQYF. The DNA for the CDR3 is TGTGCCAGCAGCTTGGGGACAGGGACCCCCCAGGGCCAGTACTTC.